The T cell receptor beta chain described here comes from a study of OX40 agonist ivuxolimab in advanced cancers. Profiled with immunoSEQ multiplex PCR; TCRdb holds only in-frame clones, not every one. This table has 70,000 or so clones, around 91% appearing once. Germline V gene data show CDR1 as MDHEN and CDR2 as SYDVKM. The CDR3 extends over 16 amino acids. V lost 7 bases to trimming and J lost 1 base, with 17 bases between them. Sequencing was performed on CD4+ or CD8+ T cells sorted from blood, taken in a trial of the OX40 agonist ivuxolimab. The chain uses TRBV28 and TRBJ1-3; D is possibly TRBD1 (5 bases). This sequence was found in an adult with an advanced solid tumor such as melanoma, head and neck, liver or kidney cancer. The CDR3 coding sequence is TGTGCCAGCACCATCGGGGGGTCAGGATCTGGAAACACCATATATTTT. Protein: CASTIGGSGSGNTIYF.